Listed below are T cell receptor beta chains from one sample, sequenced in a study of CD8+ T cells in alopecia areata. TCRdb's table, derived via immunoSEQ multiplex PCR, lists solely in-frame clones and lacks some. The table records over 100,000 clones, around 50% of them present only once. The sample was CD8+ T cells sorted from blood, taken at week 24, from a patient treated with tofacitinib. The receptors derive from a human donor with alopecia areata. The CDR3 runs from the conserved cysteine through the conserved F or W. D genes are given only for firm matches. Clone sizes are given selectively: once, few, many, or a class where the clone is expanded.

TRBJ1-4 | NA | once | TRBV5-1 | CASRLGGGEKLFF | TGCGCCAGCAGGCTCGGAGGTGGTGAAAAACTGTTTTTT
TRBJ1-1 | TRBD1 | few | TRBV29-1 | CSVKETYRGLTEAFF | TGCAGCGTTAAGGAGACCTACAGGGGACTAACTGAAGCTTTCTTT
TRBJ1-1 | NA | NA | TRBV7-2 | CASSLPGQNTEAFF | TGTGCCAGCAGCTTACCTGGACAGAACACTGAAGCTTTCTTT
TRBJ2-7 | TRBD1 | NA | TRBV14 | CASSLGQGTMYEQYF | TGTGCCAGCAGCCTGGGACAGGGAACGATGTACGAGCAGTACTTC
TRBJ2-7 | NA | NA | TRBV9 | CASSVYSGTSYEQYF | TGTGCCAGCAGCGTATACAGTGGAACCTCCTACGAGCAGTACTTC
TRBJ1-2 | NA | NA | TRBV2 | CASVKKDYYGYTF | TGTGCCAGCGTGAAGAAGGATTACTATGGCTACACCTTC
TRBJ2-3 | TRBD2 | NA | TRBV6-6 | CASSYSSGGSDTQYF | TGTGCCAGCAGTTACTCGAGCGGGGGGTCAGATACGCAGTATTTT
TRBJ2-5 | TRBD2 | few | TRBV5-6 | CASSEKTSGGLQETQYF | TGTGCCAGCAGCGAGAAGACTAGCGGGGGACTCCAAGAGACCCAGTACTTC
TRBJ2-7 | NA | NA | TRBV6-5 | CAAGQPFGEQYF | TGTGCCGCGGGGCAGCCCTTCGGGGAGCAGTACTTC
TRBJ1-2 | NA | NA | TRBV7-8 | CASSLGIRPSGSYGYTF | TGTGCCAGCAGCTTGGGGATTCGACCCTCAGGCTCCTATGGCTACACCTTC
TRBJ2-7 | NA | NA | TRBV30 | CAWSESAADEQYF | TGTGCCTGGAGTGAGTCGGCGGCCGACGAGCAGTACTTC
TRBJ1-3 | NA | NA | TRBV12-5 | CASDTGLFGNTIYF | TGTGCTAGTGATACAGGGCTTTTTGGAAACACCATATATTTT
TRBJ1-2 | TRBD1 | few | TRBV6-1 | CASSELGQGDGYTF | TGTGCCAGCAGTGAACTGGGACAGGGGGATGGCTACACCTTC
TRBJ1-1 | NA | few | TRBV6-5 | CASSYAGPVNTEAFF | TGTGCCAGCAGTTACGCTGGTCCGGTGAACACTGAAGCTTTCTTT
TRBJ1-1 | NA | few | TRBV19 | CASSIVPSQLNTEAFF | TGTGCCAGTAGTATAGTCCCCAGTCAACTGAACACTGAAGCTTTCTTT
TRBJ2-1 | TRBD2 | NA | TRBV7-3 | CASSLLAGDYNEQFF | TGTGCCAGCAGCCTACTAGCGGGGGACTACAATGAGCAGTTCTTC
TRBJ1-3 | NA | NA | TRBV5-6 | CASSWTEAGNTIYF | TGTGCCAGCAGCTGGACAGAGGCTGGAAACACCATATATTTT
TRBJ2-6 | NA | NA | TRBV27 | CASSFDNSGANVLTF | TGTGCCAGCAGTTTCGATAACTCTGGGGCCAACGTCCTGACTTTC
TRBJ1-2 | TRBD1 | once | TRBV16 | CASSQSRGDYGYTF | TGTGCCAGCAGCCAATCCAGGGGGGACTATGGCTACACCTTC
TRBJ1-2 | TRBD1 | once | TRBV27 | CASSFSTGEINYGYTF | TGTGCCAGCAGTTTTTCGACAGGGGAGATTAACTATGGCTACACCTTC
TRBJ2-1 | TRBD2 | NA | TRBV5-1 | CASSLALAGAYNEQFF | TGCGCCAGCAGCTTGGCCTTGGCGGGGGCCTACAATGAGCAGTTCTTC
TRBJ2-1 | NA | NA | TRBV4-2 | CASSRDNSTAYEQFF | TGTGCCAGCAGCCGTGATAACTCCACGGCTTATGAGCAGTTCTTC
TRBJ1-2 | NA | NA | TRBV6-5 | CASSHKDGYGYTF | TGTGCCAGCAGTCACAAGGACGGCTATGGCTACACCTTC
TRBJ2-7 | NA | few | TRBV2 | CASSLSSYEQYF | TGTGCCAGCAGTCTGAGCTCCTACGAGCAGTACTTC
TRBJ2-2 | TRBD2 | few | TRBV9 | CASSPPRRGGETGELFF | TGTGCCAGCAGCCCCCCTCGGCGGGGGGGCGAAACCGGGGAGCTGTTTTTT
TRBJ2-2 | NA | few | TRBV13 | CASSDDGGSGTGELFF | TGTGCCAGCAGCGACGACGGGGGTAGTGGCACCGGGGAGCTGTTTTTT
TRBJ2-4 | TRBD1 | NA | TRBV13 | CASSSVQGLGNIQYF | TGTGCCAGCAGCTCCGTACAGGGGCTGGGAAACATTCAGTACTTC
TRBJ2-1 | NA | NA | TRBV5-6 | CASSFDGSEQFF | TGTGCCAGCAGCTTTGACGGGAGTGAGCAGTTCTTC
TRBJ2-1 | NA | NA | TRBV19 | CASSYEPYNEQFF | TGTGCCAGTAGCTATGAGCCCTACAATGAGCAGTTCTTC
TRBJ2-1 | NA | few | TRBV14 | CASSQFVGGLWNEQFF | TGTGCCAGCAGCCAATTCGTCGGGGGTTTGTGGAATGAGCAGTTCTTC
TRBJ2-1 | NA | NA | TRBV5-1 | CASTPGGLSEQFF | TGCGCCAGCACCCCAGGGGGGTTGAGTGAGCAGTTCTTC
TRBJ2-3 | NA | NA | TRBV11-2 | CASNLGPRTDTQYF | TGTGCCAGCAATTTGGGTCCCAGAACAGATACGCAGTATTTT
TRBJ2-7 | NA | NA | TRBV9 | CASSAGTPYEQYF | TGTGCCAGCAGCGCGGGGACCCCTTACGAGCAGTACTTC
TRBJ1-2 | NA | few | TRBV5-1 | CASSFEGGYTF | TGCGCCAGCAGCTTCGAAGGGGGCTACACCTTC
TRBJ2-1 | TRBD2 | NA | TRBV27 | CASSSVLAGGADEQFF | TGTGCCAGCAGTTCTGTACTAGCGGGGGGGGCGGATGAGCAGTTCTTC
TRBJ2-7 | TRBD1 | NA | TRBV19 | CASSIGGDSSYEQYF | TGTGCCAGTAGTATTGGTGGGGACAGCTCCTACGAGCAGTACTTC
TRBJ2-3 | NA | few | TRBV6-1 | CASSDHFEEDPDTQYF | TGTGCCAGCAGTGATCACTTCGAGGAGGACCCAGATACGCAGTATTTT
TRBJ2-4 | NA | NA | TRBV5-4 | CASSFRTVAKNIQYF | TGTGCCAGCAGCTTTCGGACAGTAGCCAAAAACATTCAGTACTTC
TRBJ2-5 | TRBD2 | NA | TRBV4-1 | CASSQEGLAVLGETQYF | TGCGCCAGCAGCCAAGAGGGACTAGCGGTATTAGGGGAGACCCAGTACTTC
TRBJ1-5 | NA | NA | TRBV7-4 | CASSPPTGTGQPQHF | TGTGCCAGCAGCCCACCTACAGGGACGGGACAGCCCCAGCATTTT
TRBJ1-5 | NA | NA | TRBV4-3 | CASSQDWGDNQPQHF | TGCGCCAGCAGCCAAGATTGGGGGGACAATCAGCCCCAGCATTTT
TRBJ2-1 | TRBD1 | NA | TRBV6-5 | CASSYPGQGPYNEQFF | TGTGCCAGCAGTTACCCGGGACAGGGGCCCTACAATGAGCAGTTCTTC
TRBJ2-3 | NA | NA | TRBV4-3 | CASSQETLLTSTDTQYF | TGCGCCAGCAGCCAAGAGACGCTTCTCACTAGCACAGATACGCAGTATTTT
TRBJ2-7 | TRBD2 | NA | TRBV29-1 | CSVGAREGVYEQYF | TGCAGCGTTGGGGCTCGGGAGGGGGTCTACGAGCAGTACTTC
TRBJ1-2 | NA | NA | TRBV5-4 | CASSLDRVVGYGYTF | TGTGCCAGCAGCTTGGACAGGGTGGTTGGCTATGGCTACACCTTC
TRBJ2-1 | TRBD2 | NA | TRBV13 | CASSSPGGNSYNEQFF | TGTGCCAGCAGCTCCCCGGGAGGGAACTCCTACAATGAGCAGTTCTTC
TRBJ2-1 | TRBD2 | NA | TRBV11-2 | CASSIDGGSSYNEQFF | TGTGCCAGCAGCATCGACGGCGGGAGCTCCTACAATGAGCAGTTCTTC
TRBJ2-2 | NA | NA | TRBV27 | CASSSRGSGTGELFF | TGTGCCAGCAGTTCGAGGGGGTCGGGCACCGGGGAGCTGTTTTTT
TRBJ2-2 | NA | once | TRBV10-3 | CAISASPDSLNTGELFF | TGTGCCATCAGTGCTTCCCCGGACAGTTTGAACACCGGGGAGCTGTTTTTT
TRBJ1-2 | NA | NA | TRBV7-9 | CASSSTGTRLYGYTF | TGTGCCAGCAGCTCTACGGGGACAAGGTTATATGGCTACACCTTC
TRBJ2-5 | NA | few | TRBV5-6 | CASSLGTVFQYF | TGTGCCAGCAGCTTGGGGACGGTTTTCCAGTACTTC
TRBJ2-3 | NA | once | TRBV2 | CASRDGTDTQYF | TGTGCCAGCAGGGACGGCACAGATACGCAGTATTTT
TRBJ2-7 | NA | NA | TRBV30 | CAWSVIDGPYEQYF | TGTGCCTGGAGTGTTATAGATGGACCCTACGAGCAGTACTTC
TRBJ2-2 | NA | NA | TRBV11-3 | CASSLNRGELFF | TGTGCCAGCAGCTTAAACCGCGGGGAGCTGTTTTTT
TRBJ2-1 | NA | few | TRBV2 | CASSEGRAWGQFF | TGTGCCAGCAGTGAAGGTCGTGCTTGGGGGCAGTTCTTC